The next 29 T cell receptor beta chains were all read from a single sample in a study of blood T cell repertoires in COVID-19. The data were produced by immunoSEQ multiplex PCR, yet TCRdb's version contains in-frame clones alone and is incomplete. The data show nearly 90,000 clones, about three quarters seen once. The sequenced sample was peripheral blood. These receptors all stem from a woman of 80 years or more with acute or convalescent COVID-19.

The chain links TRBV18 to TRBJ1-2, with D possibly being TRBD1 (5 bases). V lost 0 bases, J lost 5 bases, and 10 bases lay in between. The CDR3 runs to 14 residues. Germline V lookup: CDR1 KGHSH, CDR2 LQKENI. The CDR3 coding sequence is TGTGCCAGCTCACCACCAGCCCAGGGTTATGGCTACACCTTC. Residues: CASSPPAQGYGYTF.

This chain uses TRBV28 with TRBJ1-1; D is unclear. This CDR3 has 12 residues. CDR1 MDHEN and CDR2 SYDVKM come from the germline V gene. The V and J ends lost 9 bases and 8 bases respectively, with 16 bases between them. In DNA form, the CDR3 reads TGTGCCAGTCTTGCCCTCTCGGGGGAAGCTTTCTTT. Translated, it gives CASLALSGEAFF.

The V call is TRBV6-1, the J call TRBJ2-7; 8 bases match TRBD1. CDR1 and CDR2 (germline): MNHNS, SASEGT. V dropped 0 bases and J dropped 0; count of bases not matched to a gene: 10. This CDR3 is built from 18 residues. The CDR3 loop is CASSEARTGRTLSYEQYF. CDR3 in DNA: TGTGCCAGCAGTGAAGCCCGGACAGGGAGAACCCTCTCCTACGAGCAGTACTTC.

This clone has only a few counts. The V gene is TRBV19, the J gene TRBJ1-5; the D gene is possibly TRBD1 (6 bases). V lost 5 bases and J 9 bases, leaving 23 bases between the germline ends. The CDR3 loop spans 16 amino acids. CDR1 is LNHDA, CDR2 SQIVND, per germline (reference sequence). CDR3: CASSGNREPRILPQHF. The DNA of the CDR3 is TGTGCCAGTAGTGGGAACAGGGAGCCTAGGATCCTGCCCCAGCATTTT.

The chain couples TRBV9 to TRBJ2-5, with a tentative D call TRBD1 (5 bases). There are 13 residues in the CDR3. V dropped 2 bases and J dropped 3 bases, with 8 bases sitting between them. From germline, CDR1 is SGDLS and CDR2 YYNGEE. As DNA, the CDR3 is TGTGCCAGCAGCGTCAGACAGAAAGAGACCCAGTACTTC. Translating it yields CASSVRQKETQYF.

V usage is TRBV25-1 and J usage is TRBJ1-2, with 10 positions matching TRBD1. This CDR3 spans 15 amino acids. After removal of 9 bases from V and 4 bases from J, the junction contained 11 bases not matched to a gene. Germline V CDR1 and CDR2: MGHDK, SYGVNS. DNA for the CDR3: TGTGCCAGAGTCGCCGGGACAGGGGAAGGCTATGGCTACACCTTC. Translation gives CARVAGTGEGYGYTF.

The table lists this clone with a count of one. The chain has TRBV5-1 and TRBJ2-2; 7 nucleotides line up with TRBD1. Germline CDR1 and CDR2: SGHRS and YFSETQ. CDR3 length: 13 residues. V was clipped by 2 bases and J by 8 bases; unmatched bases: 3. The CDR3 loop is CASSLEGQGELFF. The CDR3 DNA is TGCGCCAGCAGCTTAGAGGGACAGGGGGAGCTGTTTTTT.

The V gene is TRBV19, the J gene TRBJ1-4; D not resolved. There are 14 residues in the CDR3. Germline CDR1 reads LNHDA; CDR2 reads SQIVND (reference sequence). The germline V and J ends were trimmed by 3 bases and 8 bases, with 13 bases remaining between them. The CDR3 spells CASSIPGSREKLFF. The CDR3, as DNA: TGTGCCAGTAGTATCCCAGGAAGCCGGGAAAAACTGTTTTTT.

The chain uses TRBV5-1 and TRBJ1-1; TRBD1 agrees at 9 bases. Trimming cost V 5 bases and J 4 bases; bases outside gene matches: 9. Germline-derived CDR1 and CDR2 are SGHRS and YFSETQ. The CDR3 is 15 residues long. The CDR3 is CASSNGQGIGTEAFF. CDR3 bases: TGCGCCAGCAGTAATGGACAGGGGATAGGCACTGAAGCTTTCTTT.

The J gene is TRBJ2-1, the V gene TRBV18; 9 nucleotides agree with TRBD2. Trimming removed 3 bases from V and 4 bases from J; junction bases left unmatched: 7. Germline CDR1 and CDR2: KGHSH and LQKENI. The CDR3 length is 16 residues. The CDR3 reads CASSPASSGAYNEQFF. CDR3 DNA sequence: TGTGCCAGCTCACCGGCGTCTAGCGGGGCGTACAATGAGCAGTTCTTC.

The chain combines TRBV18 with TRBJ1-5, with 7 bases fitting TRBD1. The V gene's germline CDR1 is KGHSH and CDR2 LQKENI. The CDR3 contains 15 residues. V was pared by 3 bases and J by 1 base, with 3 bases of the junction left unmatched. The CDR3: CASSPQGGSNQPQHF. The DNA of the CDR3 is TGTGCCAGCTCACCCCAGGGGGGAAGCAATCAGCCCCAGCATTTT.

This clone appeared a few times. The chain recombines TRBV4-1 with TRBJ2-7; 10 bases are a match to TRBD1. The germline gives CDR1 MGHRA, CDR2 YSYEKL. The CDR3 is made up of 15 amino acids. Germline trimming cut 4 bases from V and 5 bases from J; bases unmatched to any gene: 8. CDR3 DNA sequence: TGCGCCAGCAGCCTGAGTCCCGGGACAGGGGACGAGCAGTACTTC. Translated, it gives CASSLSPGTGDEQYF.

The rearrangement links TRBV21-1 to TRBJ1-1; the table's D call of TRBD1 was not tested on the DNA. TRBV21-1 constitutes a pseudogene. The CDR3 is made up of 13 amino acids. CDR3 nucleotide sequence: TGTGCCAGCAGCAAAGGACACCACACTGAAGCTTTCTTT. It is translated as CASSKGHHTEAFF.

This clone was counted a single time. The chain employs TRBV18 and TRBJ1-2; D is unresolved. Trimming removed 1 base at V and 8 bases at J, with 8 bases between. CDR3 length equals 12 residues. The V gene's germline CDR1 is KGHSH and CDR2 LQKENI. The CDR3 reads CASSPQNSGYTF. The CDR3 region has the DNA TGTGCCAGCTCACCACAAAATAGCGGCTACACCTTC.

This chain uses TRBV7-2 with TRBJ2-3, with TRBD2 identical over 12 bases. The CDR3 is 19 amino acids. CDR1 and CDR2 from the germline V gene are SGHTA and FQGNSA. Trimming cost V 5 bases and J 2 bases; bases outside gene matches: 14. This CDR3 reads CASSIGLAGPAVYTDTQYF. CDR3 nucleotides: TGTGCCAGCAGCATTGGACTAGCGGGACCCGCTGTCTACACAGATACGCAGTATTTT.

The gene calls are TRBV18 and TRBJ2-4; TRBD2 is a possible D gene (5 bases). This CDR3 region has 12 residues. Germline V lookup: CDR1 KGHSH, CDR2 LQKENI. V was clipped by 4 bases and J by 10 bases, with 11 bases between them. The CDR3 nucleotides read TGTGCCAGCTCACGAGAACGGGGTATTCAGTACTTC. Translating gives CASSRERGIQYF. Using reference TRBV18 and TRBJ2-4 for the parts outside the CDR3, the full variable domain is NAGVMQNPRHLVRRRGQEARLRCSPMKGHSHVYWYRQLPEEGLKFMVYLQKENIIDESGMPKERFSAEFPKEGPSILRIQQVVRGDSAAYFCASSRERGIQYFGAGTRLSVL.

V gene TRBV28 combines with J gene TRBJ2-2; D gene ambiguous. This CDR3 has 12 amino acids. Germline V gene data show CDR1 as MDHEN and CDR2 as SYDVKM. V was cut by 5 bases and J by 2 bases, with 3 bases left in between. The CDR3 coding sequence is TGTGCCAGCAGTCTTAACACCGGGGAGCTGTTTTTT. Translating it yields CASSLNTGELFF.

This clone appeared a single time. The chain uses TRBV10-2 and TRBJ2-3, with no clear D. There are 16 residues in the CDR3. Germline CDR1 and CDR2: WSHSY and SAAADI. Trimming cost V 0 bases and J 1 base, with 11 bases left between them. CDR3 bases: TGCGCCAGCAGTGAGTCTAGACTCTTCGGCACAGATACGCAGTATTTT. Translating it yields CASSESRLFGTDTQYF.

This clone has ten or more counts. The CDR3 sequence: CASIQGEEQYF. In DNA form, the CDR3 reads TGTGCCAGCATACAGGGTGAGGAGCAGTACTTC. V gene TRBV6-5 combines with J gene TRBJ2-7, with TRBD1 as a possible D gene (6 bases). Per the germline V gene, CDR1 is MNHEY and CDR2 is SVGAGI. The CDR3 consists of 11 residues. Trimming stripped 7 bases from V and 7 bases from J, with 11 bases between.

The count of this clone is one. J is TRBJ2-5 and V is TRBV5-6; 12 bases agree with TRBD2. This CDR3 comprises 15 residues. Trimming cost V 3 bases and J 2 bases; bases outside gene matches: 2. CDR1 is SGHDT, CDR2 YYEEEE, per germline. The CDR3 loop reads CASSSGLAGQETQYF. The CDR3 nucleotides read TGTGCCAGCAGCTCTGGACTAGCGGGGCAAGAGACCCAGTACTTC.

This chain uses TRBV4-2 with TRBJ1-2, with TRBD1 as a possible D gene (6 bases). The germline V gene encodes CDR1 LGHNA and CDR2 YNFKEQ. Trimming cost V 2 bases and J 4 bases, with 11 bases left between them. The length of the CDR3 is 14 residues. Here the CDR3 reads CASSQPGTSYGYTF. CDR3 bases: TGTGCCAGCAGCCAACCCGGGACAAGCTATGGCTACACCTTC.

This sequence joins TRBV6-1 and TRBJ1-1; D is ambiguous. The CDR3 has 14 residues. Germline loops: CDR1 MNHNS, CDR2 SASEGT. Trimming cost V 3 bases and J 1 base, with 9 bases left between them. CDR3 amino acids: CASSDKWANTEAFF. The CDR3 DNA follows: TGTGCCAGCAGTGATAAATGGGCGAACACTGAAGCTTTCTTT.

The V and J genes are TRBV15 and TRBJ1-2; D call uncertain. Looked up from germline, CDR1 is LNHNV and CDR2 is YYDKDF (reference sequence). V was cut by 3 bases and J by 8 bases, with 13 bases left in between. This CDR3 is built from 13 residues. The CDR3 DNA is TGTGCCACCAGCAGGGGCCAAGCCAGCGGCTACACCTTC. Translation: CATSRGQASGYTF.

The chain combines TRBV7-9 with TRBJ2-1, with D possibly matching TRBD1 (5 bases). Trimming stripped 10 bases from V and 0 bases from J, with 16 bases between. CDR1 is SEHNR and CDR2 is FQNEAQ in the germline V gene (reference sequence). This CDR3 has 15 amino acids. The CDR3 sequence: CAIPRGGRSYNEQFF. In nucleotides, the CDR3 is TGTGCCATCCCAAGGGGCGGACGCTCCTACAATGAGCAGTTCTTC.

This clone showed up many times. V gene TRBV3-1 (or the pseudogene TRBV3-2) combines with J gene TRBJ2-2; the D gene is possibly TRBD2 (6 bases). The CDR3 loop spans 14 amino acids. Germline CDR1 LGHDT, CDR2 YNNKEL (reference sequence). Trimming took off 3 bases at V and 7 bases at J, with 12 bases between the two ends. CDR3 in amino acids: CASSQRGGGGELFF. The CDR3, as DNA: TGTGCCAGCAGCCAGCGGGGAGGCGGCGGGGAGCTGTTTTTT.

This clone was detected a few times. The CDR3 spells CASSGLAGKGTQYF. As DNA, the CDR3 is TGTGCCAGCAGTGGACTAGCGGGGAAGGGGACGCAGTATTTT. This sequence joins TRBV6-4 and TRBJ2-3, with 11 positions matching TRBD2. Trimming at V came to 4 bases and at J to 9 bases, leaving 6 bases not matched to a gene. CDR1 and CDR2 from the germline V gene are MRHNA and SNTAGT. The CDR3 totals 14 residues.

This clone was counted a single time. This sequence joins TRBV5-5 and TRBJ1-6, with 9 bases lining up with TRBD1. The J segment lost 9 bases and the V segment lost 2 bases, leaving 3 bases of the junction unmatched. The CDR3 has 14 residues. The germline V gene has CDR1 SGHKS and CDR2 YYEKEE (reference sequence). The CDR3 nucleotides are TGTGCCAGCAGCTTCGGGACAGGGTTTTCACCCCTCCACTTT. Translating gives CASSFGTGFSPLHF.

This clone was detected only a few times. The J gene is TRBJ2-1, the V gene TRBV24-1, with 12 bases that match TRBD2. The CDR3 length is 16 residues. Germline V gene data show CDR1 as KGHDR and CDR2 as SFDVKD. Unmatched junction bases numbered 3, after V lost 3 bases and J lost 4 bases. The CDR3 protein is CATSDQTSGGYNEQFF. Written as DNA, the CDR3 is TGTGCCACCAGTGATCAAACTAGCGGGGGGTACAATGAGCAGTTCTTC.

The chain uses TRBV7-2 and TRBJ1-2, with D hard to call. Germline CDR1 reads SGHTA; CDR2 reads FQGNSA. V lost 5 bases and J lost 8, with 9 bases in between. This CDR3 has 11 amino acids. CDR3 loop: CASSPGNGYTF. The DNA of the CDR3 is TGTGCCAGCAGCCCAGGAAACGGCTACACCTTC.